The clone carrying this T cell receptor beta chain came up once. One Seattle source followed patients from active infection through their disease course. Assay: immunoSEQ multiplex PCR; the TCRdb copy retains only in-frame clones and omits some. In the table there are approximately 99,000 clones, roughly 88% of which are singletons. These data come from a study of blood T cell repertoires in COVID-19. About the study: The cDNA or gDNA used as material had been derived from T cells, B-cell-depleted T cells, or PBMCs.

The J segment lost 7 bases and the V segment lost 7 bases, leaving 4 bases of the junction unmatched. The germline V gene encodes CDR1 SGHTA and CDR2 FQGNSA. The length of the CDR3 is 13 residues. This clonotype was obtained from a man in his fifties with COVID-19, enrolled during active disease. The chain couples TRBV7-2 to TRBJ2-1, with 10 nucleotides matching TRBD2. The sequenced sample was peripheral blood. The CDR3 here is CASTWTSGNEQFF. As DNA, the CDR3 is TGTGCCAGCACCTGGACTAGCGGTAATGAGCAGTTCTTC.